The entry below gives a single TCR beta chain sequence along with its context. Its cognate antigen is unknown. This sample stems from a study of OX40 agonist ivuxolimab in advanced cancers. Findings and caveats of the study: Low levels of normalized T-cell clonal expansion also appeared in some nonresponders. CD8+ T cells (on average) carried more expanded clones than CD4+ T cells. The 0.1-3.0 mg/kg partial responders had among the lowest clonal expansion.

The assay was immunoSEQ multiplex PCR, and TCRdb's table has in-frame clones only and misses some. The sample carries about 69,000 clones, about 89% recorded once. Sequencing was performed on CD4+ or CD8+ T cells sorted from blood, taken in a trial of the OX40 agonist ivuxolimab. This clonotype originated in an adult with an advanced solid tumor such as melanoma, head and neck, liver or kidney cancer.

This CDR3 is CASSPPGQGAYEQYF. Here the CDR3 DNA reads TGTGCCAGCAGCCCTCCGGGACAGGGGGCTTACGAGCAGTACTTC. The chain couples TRBV14 to TRBJ2-7, with TRBD1 identical over 12 bases. The trim removed 4 bases at V and 4 bases at J, leaving 5 bases unmatched. The CDR3 consists of 15 residues. The germline V gene has CDR1 SGHDN and CDR2 FVKESK.